The clone carrying this T cell receptor (beta chain) was seen more than once but under ten times. The antigen is undetermined. Although they were nominally healthy when sampled, donors likely had unrecorded immune exposures. The data were obtained in a study of cytomegalovirus exposure and HLA in healthy donors. General study points: The productive fraction for most TCR beta V segments was about 87% or about 30% in an earlier analysis.

Amplification used 60 Vbeta primers and 13 Jbeta primers. Profiled with immunoSEQ multiplex PCR; TCRdb holds only in-frame clones, not every one. The sample comprises 100,000 to 150,000 clones, over 75% of which are singletons, and 3.5% to 4% rests with the top ten. The germline gives CDR1 LNHDA, CDR2 SQIVND (reference sequence). Losses at the gene ends were 5 bases for V and 5 bases for J; bases not matched to a gene: 8. The CDR3 spans 15 residues. V and J are TRBV19 and TRBJ1-5; 8 bases map to TRBD1. The receptor was isolated from a human donor in good health. Sequencing was carried out using PBMCs. Written as DNA, the CDR3 is TGTGCCAGTAGTTCCTCCCTACAGGGGGATCAGCCCCAGCATTTT. Protein product: CASSSSLQGDQPQHF. Full variable domain (outside the CDR3, taken from reference TRBV19 and TRBJ1-5): DGGITQSPKYLFRKEGQNVTLSCEQNLNHDAMYWYRQDPGQGLRLIYYSQIVNDFQKGDIAEGYSVSREKKESFPLTVTSAQKNPTAFYLCASSSSLQGDQPQHFGDGTRLSIL.